This T cell receptor beta chain originates from a study of blood T cell repertoires in COVID-19. Produced via immunoSEQ multiplex PCR; TCRdb's table is partial and in-frame only. The sample holds roughly 100,000 clones, approximately 91% seen once. Germline-derived CDR1 and CDR2 are SGHRS and YFSETQ. The CDR3 is 15 amino acids. With 0 bases removed from V and 2 bases from J, the gap between germline ends came to 12 bases. This clonotype originated in a human donor in a cohort sampled during active COVID-19. Sequenced sample: peripheral blood. V and J are TRBV5-1 and TRBJ2-7; TRBD1 is a possible D gene (6 bases). The CDR3 protein is CASSLVGTNAYEQYF. CDR3 DNA sequence: TGCGCCAGCAGCTTGGTCGGGACAAATGCCTACGAGCAGTACTTC.